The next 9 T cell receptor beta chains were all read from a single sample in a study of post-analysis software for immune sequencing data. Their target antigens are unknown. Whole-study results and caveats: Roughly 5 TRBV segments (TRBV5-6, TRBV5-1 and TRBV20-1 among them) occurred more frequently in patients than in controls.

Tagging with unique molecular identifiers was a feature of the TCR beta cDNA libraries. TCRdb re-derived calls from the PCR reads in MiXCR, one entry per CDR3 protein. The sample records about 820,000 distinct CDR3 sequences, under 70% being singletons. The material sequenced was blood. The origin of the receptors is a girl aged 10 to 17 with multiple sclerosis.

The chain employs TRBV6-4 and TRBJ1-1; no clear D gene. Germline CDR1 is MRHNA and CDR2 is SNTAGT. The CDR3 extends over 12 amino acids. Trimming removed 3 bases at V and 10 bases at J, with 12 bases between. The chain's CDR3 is CASSENSYRAFF. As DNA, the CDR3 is TGTGCCAGCAGTGAAAACAGTTACCGAGCTTTCTTT.

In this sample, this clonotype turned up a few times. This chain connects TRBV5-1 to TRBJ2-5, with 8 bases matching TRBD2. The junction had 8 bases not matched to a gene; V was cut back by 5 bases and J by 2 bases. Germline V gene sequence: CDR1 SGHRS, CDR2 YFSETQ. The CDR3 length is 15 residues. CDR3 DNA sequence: TGCGCCAGCAGGCAAGCGGGGGTGGGACAAGAGACCCAGTACTTC. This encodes CASRQAGVGQETQYF.

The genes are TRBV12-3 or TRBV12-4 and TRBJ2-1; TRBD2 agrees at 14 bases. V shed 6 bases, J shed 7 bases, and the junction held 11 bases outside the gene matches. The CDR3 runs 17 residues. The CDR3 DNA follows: TGTGCCAGCAGCCTTGCTCGACTAGCGGGAGGGCGAAATGAGCAGTTCTTC. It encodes CASSLARLAGGRNEQFF.

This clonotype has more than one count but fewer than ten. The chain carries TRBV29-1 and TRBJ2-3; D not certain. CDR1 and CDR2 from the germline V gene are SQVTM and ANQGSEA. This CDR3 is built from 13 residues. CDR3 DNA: TGCGGTTATTGGCCGTTAGGCCCAGATACGCAGTATTTT. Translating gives CGYWPLGPDTQYF.

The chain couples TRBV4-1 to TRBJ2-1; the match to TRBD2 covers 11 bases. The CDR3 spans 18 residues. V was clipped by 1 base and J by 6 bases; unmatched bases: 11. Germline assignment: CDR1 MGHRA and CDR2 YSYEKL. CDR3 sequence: CASSQVGTSGPYGNEQFF. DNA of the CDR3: TGCGCCAGCAGCCAAGTTGGGACTAGCGGCCCATACGGCAATGAGCAGTTCTTC.

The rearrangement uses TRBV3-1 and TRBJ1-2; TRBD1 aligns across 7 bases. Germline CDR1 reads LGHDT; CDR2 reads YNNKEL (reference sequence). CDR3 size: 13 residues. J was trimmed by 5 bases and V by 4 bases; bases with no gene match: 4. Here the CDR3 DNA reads TGTGCCAGCAGCCGAGCCAGGGGGTATGGCTACACCTTC. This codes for CASSRARGYGYTF.

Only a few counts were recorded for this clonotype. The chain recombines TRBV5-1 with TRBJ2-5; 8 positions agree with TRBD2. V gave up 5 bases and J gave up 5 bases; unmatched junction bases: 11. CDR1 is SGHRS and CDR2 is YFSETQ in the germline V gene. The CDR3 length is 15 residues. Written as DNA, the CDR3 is TGCGCCAGCAGGCGGCCACCCGGGGGGGATGAGACCCAGTACTTC. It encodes CASRRPPGGDETQYF. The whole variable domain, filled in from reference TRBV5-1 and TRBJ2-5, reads KAGVTQTPRYLIKTRGQQVTLSCSPISGHRSVSWYQQTPGQGLQFLFEYFSETQRNKGNFPGRFSGRQFSNSRSEMNVSTLELGDSALYLCASRRPPGGDETQYFGPGTRLLVL.

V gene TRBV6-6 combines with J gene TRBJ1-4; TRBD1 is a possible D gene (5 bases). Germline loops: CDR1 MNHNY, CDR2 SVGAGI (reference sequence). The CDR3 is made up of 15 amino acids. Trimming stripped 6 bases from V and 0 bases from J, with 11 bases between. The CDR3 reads CASRERGSTNEKLFF. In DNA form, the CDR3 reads TGTGCCAGCAGGGAGAGGGGTTCAACTAATGAAAAACTGTTTTTT.

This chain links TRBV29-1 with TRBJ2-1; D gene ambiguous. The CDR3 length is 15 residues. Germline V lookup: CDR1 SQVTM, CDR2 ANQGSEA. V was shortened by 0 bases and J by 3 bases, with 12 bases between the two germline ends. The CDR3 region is CSVEEGLLGYNEQFF. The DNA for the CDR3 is TGCAGCGTTGAAGAGGGCCTCTTGGGCTACAATGAGCAGTTCTTC.